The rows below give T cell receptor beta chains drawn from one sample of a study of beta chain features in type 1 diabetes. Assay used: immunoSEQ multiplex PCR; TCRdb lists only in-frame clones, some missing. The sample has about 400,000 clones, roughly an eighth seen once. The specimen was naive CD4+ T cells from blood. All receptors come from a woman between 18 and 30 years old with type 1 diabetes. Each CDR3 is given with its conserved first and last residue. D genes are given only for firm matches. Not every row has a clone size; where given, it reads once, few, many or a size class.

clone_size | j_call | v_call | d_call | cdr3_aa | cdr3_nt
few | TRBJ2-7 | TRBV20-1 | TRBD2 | CSARLAYEQYF | TGCAGTGCAAGACTAGCGTACGAGCAGTACTTC
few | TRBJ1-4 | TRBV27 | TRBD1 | CASSFPGQAKLFF | TGTGCCAGCAGTTTTCCCGGACAGGCGAAACTGTTTTTT
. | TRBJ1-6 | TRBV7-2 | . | CASSPGEGRGSPLHF | TGTGCCAGCAGCCCCGGTGAGGGCCGAGGTTCACCCCTCCACTTT
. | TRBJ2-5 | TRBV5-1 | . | CASSLPGEETQYF | TGCGCCAGCAGCTTGCCAGGGGAGGAGACCCAGTACTTC
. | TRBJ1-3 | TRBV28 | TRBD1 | CASSFGTGAGNTIYF | TGTGCCAGCAGTTTCGGGACAGGGGCTGGAAACACCATATATTTT
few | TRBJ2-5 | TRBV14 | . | CASSQTLPGHGETQYF | TGTGCCAGCAGCCAAACGTTGCCGGGACATGGGGAGACCCAGTACTTC
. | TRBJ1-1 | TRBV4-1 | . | CASRPPGQHSEAFF | TGCGCCAGCCGGCCCCCCGGACAGCATAGTGAAGCTTTCTTT
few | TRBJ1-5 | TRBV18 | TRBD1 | CATGTGGNQPQHF | TGTGCCACTGGGACAGGGGGCAATCAGCCCCAGCATTTT
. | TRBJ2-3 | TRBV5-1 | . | CASSFRGGTTDTQYF | TGCGCCAGCAGCTTTAGAGGGGGAACCACAGATACGCAGTATTTT
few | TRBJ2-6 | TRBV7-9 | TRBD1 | CAREWTGGDSGANVLTF | TGTGCCAGGGAATGGACAGGGGGTGACTCTGGGGCCAACGTCCTGACTTTC
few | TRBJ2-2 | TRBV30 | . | CARQKGIGTGELFF | TGTGCCCGCCAAAAGGGGATAGGCACCGGGGAGCTGTTTTTT
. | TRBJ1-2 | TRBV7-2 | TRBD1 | CASSLGTGNYGYTF | TGTGCCAGCAGCTTAGGGACAGGGAACTATGGCTACACCTTC
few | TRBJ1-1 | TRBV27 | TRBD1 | CASIPTLGQGAFF | TGTGCCAGCATCCCTACACTGGGACAGGGAGCTTTCTTT
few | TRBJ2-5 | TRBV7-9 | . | CASGGGGEETQYF | TGTGCCAGCGGTGGAGGGGGGGAAGAGACCCAGTACTTC
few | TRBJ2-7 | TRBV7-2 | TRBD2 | CASSLTSGSSYEQYF | TGTGCCAGCAGCTTAACTAGCGGGAGTTCCTACGAGCAGTACTTC
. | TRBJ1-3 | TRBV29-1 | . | CSVEGGPLGNTIYF | TGCAGCGTTGAAGGAGGGCCTCTTGGAAACACCATATATTTT
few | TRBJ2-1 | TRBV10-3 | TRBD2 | CAISQTSGGSFDEQFF | TGTGCCATCAGTCAGACTAGCGGGGGGTCTTTCGATGAGCAGTTCTTC
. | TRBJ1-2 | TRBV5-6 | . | CASMQINRAYYGYTF | TGTGCCAGCATGCAAATAAACAGGGCTTACTATGGCTACACCTTC
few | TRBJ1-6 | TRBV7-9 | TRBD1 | CASSPYPDRDSSPLHF | TGTGCCAGCAGCCCCTATCCGGACAGGGACTCTTCACCCCTCCACTTT
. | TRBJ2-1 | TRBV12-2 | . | CASRRSGRAFF | TGTGCAAGTCGCCGGAGCGGGAGGGCGTTCTTC
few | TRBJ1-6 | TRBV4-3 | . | CASSHGHENSPLHF | TGCGCCAGCAGCCACGGACATGAGAATTCACCCCTCCACTTT
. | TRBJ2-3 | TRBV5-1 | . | CASSFGAKNPPRTDTQYF | TGCGCCAGCAGCTTCGGAGCGAAGAACCCGCCGAGGACAGATACGCAGTATTTT
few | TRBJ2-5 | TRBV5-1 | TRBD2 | CASGPSGGVQETQYF | TGCGCCAGCGGGCCTAGCGGGGGGGTTCAAGAGACCCAGTACTTC
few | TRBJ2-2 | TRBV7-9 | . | CASSLARGSNTGELFF | TGTGCCAGCAGCTTAGCGAGAGGGTCGAACACCGGGGAGCTGTTTTTT
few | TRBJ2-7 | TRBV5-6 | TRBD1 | CASARTGPEQYF | TGTGCCAGCGCGAGGACAGGTCCAGAGCAGTACTTC
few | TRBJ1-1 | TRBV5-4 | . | CASTRAGLTEAFF | TGTGCCAGCACCCGGGCGGGGCTCACTGAAGCTTTCTTT
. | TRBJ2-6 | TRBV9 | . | CASSASYRAFSGANVLTF | TGTGCCAGCAGCGCATCATACAGAGCATTCTCTGGGGCCAACGTCCTGACTTTC
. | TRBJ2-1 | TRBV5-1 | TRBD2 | CASSSGLAGANEQFF | TGCGCCAGCAGCTCTGGACTAGCGGGGGCAAATGAGCAGTTCTTC
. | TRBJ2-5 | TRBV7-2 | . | CASSLVRDETQYF | TGTGCCAGCAGCTTAGTCAGGGATGAGACCCAGTACTTC
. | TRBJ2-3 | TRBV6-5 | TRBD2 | CASSYELAGRSDTQYF | TGTGCCAGCAGTTACGAGCTAGCGGGCCGATCAGATACGCAGTATTTT
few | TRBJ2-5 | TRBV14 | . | CASSPGWIEETQYF | TGTGCCAGCAGCCCGGGGTGGATTGAAGAGACCCAGTACTTC
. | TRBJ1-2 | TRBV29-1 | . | CSVVGSGNYGYTF | TGCAGCGTTGTTGGATCAGGGAACTATGGCTACACCTTC
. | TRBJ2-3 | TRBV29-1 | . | CSVESHLTDTQYF | TGCAGCGTTGAATCACATCTCACAGATACGCAGTATTTT
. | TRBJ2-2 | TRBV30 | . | CAWRGLSNTGELFF | TGTGCCTGGAGAGGACTGTCGAACACCGGGGAGCTGTTTTTT